What follows are 2 T cell receptor beta chains derived from one specimen sequenced in a study of tumor-infiltrating lymphocytes in primary liver carcinoma. Blood RNA came from unsorted whole blood; germline DNA was also extracted. Total RNA (roughly 530 ng) served as template for TCR beta cDNA synthesis primed by a constant-region primer. The TCR beta library was amplified through three nested multiplex PCR rounds in a modified ARM-PCR procedure. For 10 cycles apiece, the opening two PCR rounds ran with TRBV1-TRBV30 forward primers and a C-beta reverse primer. TCRdb fed the multiplex PCR reads into MiXCR, producing one record per CDR3 protein. The sample has about 320,000 distinct CDR3 sequences, roughly two thirds seen once. Sequenced: peripheral blood. The source of these receptors is a man aged 40-55 years with primary liver carcinoma and hepatitis B virus infection.

About this clonotype itself: Mismatch with germline at one junction end may stem from a read error. The rearrangement uses TRBV12-3 or TRBV12-4 and TRBJ2-1, with D hard to call. The CDR3 has 15 residues. The CDR3 sequence is CASRTAIGRFNEKFF. For the CDR3, the DNA is TGTGCCAGCAGGACCGCGATAGGGCGGTTTAATGAGAAGTTCTTC.

Many counts were recorded for this clonotype. J is TRBJ1-1 and V is TRBV10-3; D remains unclear. From germline, CDR1 is ENHRY and CDR2 SYGVKD. The CDR3 covers 14 residues. V gave up 7 bases and J gave up 0 bases, with 12 bases separating them. The CDR3 loop reads CAIMGGSMNTEAFF. Here the CDR3 DNA reads TGTGCCATCATGGGCGGCTCCATGAACACTGAAGCTTTCTTT.